The clone carrying this T cell receptor beta chain was counted only a few times. Its cognate antigen is unknown. TCR beta VDJ combinations and CDR3 sequences were profiled from genomic DNA. TCRdb itself ran the reads through MiXCR, one entry per CDR3 protein. The sample includes around 190,000 distinct CDR3 sequences, 45% to 60% of them seen just once. Germline V gene sequence: CDR1 MNHNS, CDR2 SASEGT. The V end lost 2 bases, the J end lost 6 bases, and 16 bases lay between the germline ends. CDR3 length: 16 residues. This entry comes from a study of CD8+CD57+ T cells in acquired aplastic anemia. Sequencing involved patients with CD8+CD57+ cell expansion previously shown by flow cytometry. Everyone among the patients had severe acquired aplastic anemia. The study's findings and limits: Patients and controls turned out to have roughly 29 CD8+ CDR3 sequences in common.

Sequences were obtained from sorted CD4+, CD8+, or CD8+CD57+ T cells (not recorded which) from PBMCs. This clonotype was obtained from a human donor with aplastic anemia. This chain uses TRBV6-1 with TRBJ1-4; D remains unclear. The CDR3 bases are TGTGCCAGCAGTGAACCGGTCGCCCGGCGGGATGAAAAACTGTTTTTT. It codes for CASSEPVARRDEKLFF.